Below, 19 T cell receptor beta chains from the same sample are listed, as sequenced in a study of response to subunit inactivated influenza vaccine. In TCRdb, the RT-PCR reads were re-called with MiXCR into one record per CDR3 protein. The sample includes some 800,000 distinct CDR3 sequences, 21% of them seen just once. The specimen comprised PBMCs from blood, sampled more than 4 days after vaccination. These receptors were collected from a man in his fifties or sixties who received an inactivated influenza vaccine.

This sequence joins TRBV14 and TRBJ2-1; D call uncertain. Germline CDR1 and CDR2: SGHDN and FVKESK. The ends were cut back, 3 bases at V and 2 bases at J, with 8 bases in the middle. The length of the CDR3 is 14 residues. CDR3 protein: CASSQHLAYNEQFF. The CDR3 DNA reads as TGTGCCAGCAGCCAGCATCTAGCCTACAATGAGCAGTTCTTC. Full variable domain (outside the CDR3, taken from reference TRBV14 and TRBJ2-1): EAGVTQFPSHSVIEKGQTVTLRCDPISGHDNLYWYRRVMGKEIKFLLHFVKESKQDESGMPNNRFLAERTGGTYSTLKVQPAELEDSGVYFCASSQHLAYNEQFFGPGTRLTVL.

The CDR3 sequence is CATSSRAGETPDTQYF. The CDR3 DNA is TGTGCCACCAGCTCTCGAGCGGGAGAGACCCCAGATACGCAGTATTTT. The chain carries TRBV15 and TRBJ2-3; 8 positions agree with TRBD2. The CDR3 totals 16 residues. V trimming: 5 bases; J trimming: 4 bases; junction bases outside the gene matches: 11. Looked up from germline, CDR1 is LNHNV and CDR2 is YYDKDF (reference sequence).

The chain has TRBV19 and TRBJ1-1; no clear D. CDR3 length equals 13 residues. The V and J ends lost 8 bases and 5 bases respectively, with 15 bases between them. Germline values: CDR1 LNHDA, CDR2 SQIVND (reference sequence). CDR3 in DNA: TGTGCCAGTTCGCGCAGGACGGGGACTGAAGCTTTCTTT. As protein: CASSRRTGTEAFF.

This chain uses TRBV25-1 with TRBJ2-5; tentative D call: TRBD1 (6 bases). CDR3 length equals 15 residues. Germline CDR1 and CDR2: MGHDK and SYGVNS. V was cut by 6 bases and J by 2 bases, with 16 bases left in between. CDR3 amino acids: CASRPTGSSQETQYF. CDR3 in DNA: TGTGCCAGCAGACCAACAGGGAGTTCACAAGAGACCCAGTACTTC.

This clonotype appeared a few times. V and J are TRBV7-2 and TRBJ1-1, with TRBD1 matching 9 bases. The CDR3 is 13 amino acids. Germline V gene sequence: CDR1 SGHTA, CDR2 FQGNSA. V shed 7 bases and J 11 bases; nucleotides not matched to a gene: 11. CDR3 DNA sequence: TGTGCCAGCACCAGGGACAGGGCTTCGAGGGCTTTCTTT. Its protein is CASTRDRASRAFF.

The chain has TRBV29-1 and TRBJ2-7; 8 bases match TRBD1. Germline V lookup: CDR1 SQVTM, CDR2 ANQGSEA. This CDR3 region has 13 residues. The ends lost 7 bases at V and 6 bases at J; junction bases unmatched: 11. The CDR3 region has the DNA TGCAGCGCCAACAGGGGGGAGTCGTCCGAGCAGTACTTC. This codes for CSANRGESSEQYF.

This clonotype was detected ten times or more. The V call is TRBV2, the J call TRBJ2-1; TRBD2 agrees at 9 bases. J was trimmed by 4 bases and V by 4 bases; bases with no gene match: 5. The CDR3 spans 15 residues. CDR1 is SNHLY, CDR2 FYNNEI, per germline. DNA of the CDR3: TGTGCCAGCAGTGTCTCGGGACTAGCTTACAATGAGCAGTTCTTC. Translating it yields CASSVSGLAYNEQFF.

V usage is TRBV27 and J usage is TRBJ2-2, with D maybe TRBD1 (5 bases). This CDR3 spans 14 amino acids. V lost 5 bases and J 6 bases, leaving 13 bases between the germline ends. Germline V gives CDR1 MNHEY, CDR2 SMNVEV (reference sequence). The CDR3 reads CASSHNQGPGELFF. The CDR3 nucleotides are TGTGCCAGCAGTCACAACCAGGGCCCCGGGGAGCTGTTTTTT.

This clonotype was recorded once. The chain uses TRBV29-1 and TRBJ2-7; 7 bases match TRBD2. This CDR3 is 13 amino acids long. Germline V CDR1 and CDR2: SQVTM, ANQGSEA. J was trimmed by 4 bases and V by 5 bases; bases with no gene match: 8. The CDR3 nucleotides read TGCAGCGTTTCGGCGGGGGTCCGATACGAGCAGTACTTC. It translates to CSVSAGVRYEQYF.

V usage is TRBV12-3 or TRBV12-4 and J usage is TRBJ2-5, with 7 bases aligning to TRBD1. V gave up 7 bases and J gave up 0 bases; unmatched junction bases: 8. The CDR3 consists of 15 residues. The DNA for the CDR3 is TGTGCCAGCACTCCCGGGACAGCGAACCAAGAGACCCAGTACTTC. Translated: CASTPGTANQETQYF.

In its sample, this clonotype was seen a few times. This chain joins TRBV5-1 and TRBJ2-7, with TRBD1 matching 8 bases. Germline-derived CDR1 and CDR2 are SGHRS and YFSETQ. V trimming: 4 bases; J trimming: 2 bases; junction bases outside the gene matches: 8. The CDR3 loop spans 15 amino acids. The CDR3 DNA is TGCGCCAGCAGCCTCCTAGACAGGGGTACCTACGAGCAGTACTTC. Translating gives CASSLLDRGTYEQYF. The variable domain in full, with the rest retrieved from reference TRBV5-1 and TRBJ2-7, is KAGVTQTPRYLIKTRGQQVTLSCSPISGHRSVSWYQQTPGQGLQFLFEYFSETQRNKGNFPGRFSGRQFSNSRSEMNVSTLELGDSALYLCASSLLDRGTYEQYFGPGTRLTVT.

This clonotype was seen only once. The J gene is TRBJ2-2, the V gene TRBV28; D remains ambiguous. V was pared by 3 bases and J by 6 bases, with 11 bases between. This CDR3 spans 14 amino acids. Germline CDR1 and CDR2: MDHEN and SYDVKM. This CDR3 is CASSFPFPSGELFF. The CDR3 coding sequence is TGTGCCAGCAGTTTCCCGTTTCCCTCCGGGGAGCTGTTTTTT.

This rearrangement joins TRBV12-3 or TRBV12-4 to TRBJ1-6; the D is unclear. With 1 base removed from V and 10 bases from J, the gap between germline ends came to 14 bases. The CDR3 is 15 amino acids. In DNA, the CDR3 is TGTGCCAGCAGTTTAGAGGGTAGCTCTGGATCACCCCTCCACTTT. It translates to CASSLEGSSGSPLHF.

Only a few counts were recorded for this clonotype. The chain uses TRBV20-1 and TRBJ2-7; 11 nucleotides agree with TRBD2. The CDR3 spans 15 residues. CDR1 and CDR2 from the germline V gene are DFQATT and SNEGSKA (reference sequence). V was clipped by 0 bases and J by 6 bases; unmatched bases: 7. CDR3 region: CSARDPASGGREQYF. DNA for the CDR3: TGCAGTGCTAGAGATCCCGCTAGCGGGGGGCGCGAGCAGTACTTC.

Note on this clonotype: A much bigger clone sits one base away, suggesting this may be a read error. The chain uses TRBV5-1 and TRBJ2-3, with TRBD1 as a possible D gene (5 bases). Germline CDR1 reads SGHRS; CDR2 reads YFSETQ. CDR3 size: 14 residues. This chain's CDR3 is CASSFATVTDTQSF. Written as DNA, the CDR3 is TGCGCCAGCAGCTTCGCGACAGTCACAGATACGCAGTCTTTT.

In this sample, this clonotype turned up a few times. The V gene is TRBV10-3, the J gene TRBJ2-7, with 9 bases fitting TRBD1. V lost 4 bases, J lost 0 bases, and 1 base stayed unmatched. CDR1 is ENHRY, CDR2 SYGVKD, per germline. There are 14 residues in the CDR3. The CDR3 reads CAISGDRDSYEQYF. The CDR3 region has the DNA TGTGCCATCAGTGGGGACAGGGACTCCTACGAGCAGTACTTC.

The chain has TRBV29-1 and TRBJ2-5, with unresolved D. The germline V and J ends were trimmed by 0 bases and 4 bases, with 12 bases remaining between them. The CDR3 extends over 14 amino acids. CDR1 and CDR2 (germline): SQVTM, ANQGSEA. CDR3 nucleotide sequence: TGCAGCGTTGAAGATCTTGACTCCTTAGAGACCCAGTACTTC. Encoded protein: CSVEDLDSLETQYF.

This clonotype was seen only a few times. This chain links TRBV7-9 with TRBJ2-7; D is possibly TRBD1 (5 bases). V dropped 3 bases and J dropped 5 bases, with 11 bases sitting between them. Germline V gene lookup returns CDR1 SEHNR and CDR2 FQNEAQ (reference sequence). This CDR3 region has 13 residues. CDR3 sequence reads: CASSLSRADEQYF. The CDR3 DNA reads TGTGCCAGCAGCTTGAGCAGGGCGGACGAGCAGTACTTC.

This clonotype was observed a few times. The rearrangement links TRBV4-2 to TRBJ2-3; 11 bases map to TRBD2. Germline loops: CDR1 LGHNA, CDR2 YNFKEQ. The CDR3 totals 18 residues. V dropped 7 bases and J dropped 2; count of bases not matched to a gene: 14. The DNA for the CDR3 is TGTGCCAGCACGGTATCGATTCGACTAGCGGGACCCACAGATACGCAGTATTTT. Protein sequence: CASTVSIRLAGPTDTQYF.